The TCR beta chain under discussion was sequenced for a study of T cell responses to AZD1222 COVID-19 vaccine (dated by TCRdb to about 2021). In the study overall: AZD1222 recipients with second doses at about 4 weeks or about 12 weeks were pooled, because spike-specific TCR depth and breadth did not differ between schedules. A total of 230 to 250 trial participants underwent TCR sequencing, of whom under 220 had received two doses of AZD1222 and around 25 had received two doses of the MenACWY control vaccine. Enrollment into the trials was organized by age into subgroups of 18-55, 56-69 and 70-plus years, and those subgroups contained roughly 140, 27 and 60 TCR-sequenced participants, respectively. Study-wide conclusions, independent of this receptor: Only five to seven AZD1222 recipients were SARS-CoV-2 seropositive at baseline, limiting conclusions about previously exposed vaccinees. Participants were mostly white British and included more females than males, and it was suggested by the authors that clonal diversity may have been underestimated. No day 14 peak-response samples were available, so repertoires were characterized only after the peak T cell response. The 56-69-year group was small, and its depth increase did not reach significance, likely because of low power. Spike-specific TCR breadth and depth rose significantly after two AZD1222 doses compared with day 0 and with MenACWY recipients. Reportedly, close to half of the unique spike-specific TCRs recognized epitopes lying outside the regions that are mutated in the B.1.351 and B.1.1.7 variants. The whole spike protein was spanned by vaccine-associated CD4 TCRs, and dominant responses were seen in regions 160-218 and 743-854.

The sample's time point, from its label and the paper: baseline before first vaccination. Vaccinee samples were obtained from the UK trials COV001 and COV002, which included a single-blind randomized controlled phase 2/3 trial of AZD1222 (ChAdOx1 nCoV-19) in healthy adults. For TCRbeta chain sequencing, PBMC samples were collected from trial participants at day 0 and at day 28 after the second dose. CDR1 LNHDA and CDR2 SQIVND were looked up in the germline V gene (reference sequence). From the cysteine up to the phenylalanine, the CDR3 has a length of 16 residues. CDR3 DNA only is kept here, 48 bases in frame from base 1. V is pruned by 6 bases and J by 2 bases, leaving 10 bases of the junction without a gene match. The CDR3 regions of human TCRbeta chains were analyzed by immunosequencing. The paper's processing steps were these. Repertoire TCRs were checked for matches against a reference library of SARS-CoV-2-specific TCRs that had been generated using the MIRA antigen-specificity platform. Breadth was defined as the fraction of unique TCRs that were SARS-CoV-2-associated, and depth was defined as the fraction of total T cells that were SARS-CoV-2-associated. Using the MIRA data, every spike-specific TCR was mapped to the spike region that the TCR reacted to and assigned to either a CD4 or a CD8 class. Log10-transformed breadth and depth values were compared by one-way ANOVA with Sidak's multiple comparisons tests. This is the immuneACCESS table as TCRdb keeps it, with only in-frame sequences that have V and J called. A part of the clones is gone; compared with another copy, unresolved V genes explain less than half, and the rest is unexplained. That table supplies the V and J calls and clone size; D and trimming were determined from the DNA. The sample table lists approximately 97,000 clones, around 82% of them with a count of one. More than 15% of the sample goes to the ten largest clones.

About this clone itself: The target of this receptor is not known. No base-level quality is on record; no much larger clone is a single base apart.

The sample in question was peripheral blood, obtained on day 0 of AZD1222 vaccination. Recombination connected TRBV19 to TRBJ1-1, with 9 bases in between that match TRBD1. The sequence was collected from an adult in good health. The DNA sequence is as follows: TGTGCCAGTAGCTGGGACAGGGAGGCGTTCAACACTGAAGCTTTCTTT. Its protein is CASSWDREAFNTEAFF.